The next 21 T cell receptor beta chains were all read from a single sample in a study of blood T cell repertoires in COVID-19. Assay: immunoSEQ multiplex PCR; the TCRdb copy retains only in-frame clones and omits some. The sample lists hundreds of thousands of clones; over 75% were seen once. Sequenced: PBMCs or T cells enriched from blood (not recorded which). The receptors derive from a woman in her late teens or twenties who had recovered from COVID-19.

V usage is TRBV5-1 and J usage is TRBJ2-7; 7 bases fit TRBD1. The J segment lost 6 bases and the V segment lost 3 bases, leaving 12 bases of the junction unmatched. The CDR3 loop spans 15 amino acids. From germline, CDR1 is SGHRS and CDR2 YFSETQ. CDR3 protein: CASSYRVDRPTEQYF. In nucleotides, the CDR3 is TGCGCCAGCAGCTATAGGGTGGACAGGCCGACCGAGCAGTACTTC.

The chain recombines TRBV28 with TRBJ1-4; TRBD1 matches 8 bases. Germline-derived CDR1 and CDR2 are MDHEN and SYDVKM. Trimming took 2 bases from V and 8 from J; bases not matched to a gene: 10. The CDR3 consists of 16 residues. The CDR3 DNA reads as TGTGCCAGCAGTTTAGGGTTGACAGGGGCCGGGGAAAAACTGTTTTTT. Protein product: CASSLGLTGAGEKLFF. Together with reference TRBV28 and TRBJ1-4, the CDR3 gives the full variable domain: DVKVTQSSRYLVKRTGEKVFLECVQDMDHENMFWYRQDPGLGLRLIYFSYDVKMKEKGDIPEGYSVSREKKERFSLILESASTNQTSMYLCASSLGLTGAGEKLFFGSGTQLSVL.

The chain joins TRBV6-5 to TRBJ1-6, with D maybe TRBD1 (6 bases). This CDR3 comprises 13 residues. Germline V gene lookup returns CDR1 MNHEY and CDR2 SVGAGI. The V end was cut by 10 bases, the J end by 8 bases, with 15 bases between. CDR3 region: CATSRGGDSPLHF. Here the CDR3 DNA reads TGTGCCACCAGCCGAGGGGGGGATTCACCCCTCCACTTT.

The chain is built from TRBV7-9 and TRBJ1-5; maybe TRBD1 (5 bases). Germline V lookup: CDR1 SEHNR, CDR2 FQNEAQ (reference sequence). The length of the CDR3 is 12 residues. Trimming stripped 3 bases from V and 7 bases from J, with 7 bases between. The CDR3 region is CASSFGGQPQHF. CDR3 nucleotide sequence: TGTGCCAGCAGCTTCGGGGGGCAGCCCCAGCATTTT.

Notes on this clone: Other DNA variants within this sample encode the same CDR3. The genes are TRBV9 and TRBJ1-5; 10 bases fit TRBD1. CDR1 is SGDLS and CDR2 is YYNGEE in the germline V gene. V was clipped by 0 bases and J by 6 bases; unmatched bases: 0. The CDR3 extends over 14 amino acids. CDR3 in amino acids: CASSVGTGGQPQHF. The CDR3 region has the DNA TGTGCCAGCAGCGTAGGGACAGGGGGTCAGCCCCAGCATTTT.

This CDR3 is CASRPFGSSGNTIYF. CDR3 nucleotides: TGCGCCAGCAGACCGTTCGGGTCCTCTGGAAACACCATATATTTT. This rearrangement joins TRBV4-1 to TRBJ1-3; D is uncertain. Per germline, CDR1 MGHRA and CDR2 YSYEKL. Trimming shortened V by 6 bases and J by 0 bases, and 12 bases separated the two germline ends. The CDR3 has 15 residues.

The chain combines TRBV5-1 with TRBJ2-1; 8 nucleotides align to TRBD1. Unmatched junction bases numbered 12, after V lost 5 bases and J lost 8 bases. CDR1 and CDR2 (germline): SGHRS, YFSETQ. This CDR3 contains 15 residues. The CDR3 spells CASSQQGGFFDEQFF. CDR3 DNA: TGCGCCAGCAGTCAACAGGGGGGATTTTTTGATGAGCAGTTCTTC.

J is TRBJ2-3 and V is TRBV28; D possibly corresponds to TRBD2 (6 bases). Deletions cut 5 bases from V and 1 base from J, with 16 bases between. Germline loops: CDR1 MDHEN, CDR2 SYDVKM. The CDR3 is 16 residues long. CDR3 sequence (DNA): TGTGCCAGCAGTCCCCCAACATGGGAGGGCACAGATACGCAGTATTTT. This sequence encodes CASSPPTWEGTDTQYF.

About this clone itself: At one end the junction does not follow the germline gene, possibly because of a read error. This chain connects TRBV15 to TRBJ2-2, with 9 nucleotides matching TRBD1. The germline V gene has CDR1 LNHNV and CDR2 YYDKDF (reference sequence). The CDR3 extends over 14 amino acids. DNA of the CDR3: TGTGCCACCAGCGGAGACAGGGGGTCCGGGGAGCTGTTTTTT. It yields the protein CATSGDRGSGELFF.

The rearrangement joins TRBV5-1 to TRBJ1-2, with D maybe TRBD1 (5 bases). Germline V CDR1 and CDR2: SGHRS, YFSETQ. The germline V and J ends were trimmed by 5 bases and 3 bases, with 8 bases remaining between them. This CDR3 region has 12 residues. The CDR3 DNA reads TGCGCCAGCAGTTCAGGGTACTATGGCTACACCTTC. It is translated as CASSSGYYGYTF.

A remark on this clone: This sample includes further DNA sequences coding for the same CDR3. The chain couples TRBV11-2 to TRBJ1-1, with D possibly TRBD1 on 5 matching bases. This CDR3 contains 13 residues. CDR1 is SGHAT and CDR2 is FQNNGV in the germline V gene. Deletions cut 5 bases from V and 4 bases from J, with 11 bases between. In nucleotides, the CDR3 is TGTGCCAGCAGCCCCCCCGGGGGCACTGAAGCTTTCTTT. Its protein product is CASSPPGGTEAFF.

V and J are TRBV24-1 and TRBJ2-7; D might be TRBD2 (6 bases). The germline V and J ends were trimmed by 4 bases and 6 bases, with 15 bases remaining between them. Germline assignment: CDR1 KGHDR and CDR2 SFDVKD. The CDR3 runs 14 residues. Written as DNA, the CDR3 is TGTGCCACCAGTGAGGGGGGACTTCGAATCGAGCAGTACTTC. This codes for CATSEGGLRIEQYF.

This chain uses TRBV7-8 with TRBJ1-6; D gene ambiguous. There are 16 residues in the CDR3. V lost 5 bases to trimming and J lost 7 bases, with 18 bases between them. Germline CDR1 SGHVS, CDR2 FQNEAQ. The CDR3 is CASSRNQEGANSPLHF. For the CDR3, the DNA is TGTGCCAGCAGCCGAAATCAGGAGGGAGCCAATTCACCCCTCCACTTT.

The chain combines TRBV2 with TRBJ2-1, with D perhaps TRBD1 (5 bases). Trimming cost V 6 bases and J 8 bases, with 20 bases left between them. The CDR3 is 15 amino acids. Germline V gene lookup returns CDR1 SNHLY and CDR2 FYNNEI. This CDR3 reads CASSRRLQGADEQFF. The CDR3 DNA follows: TGTGCCAGCAGCCGACGACTCCAAGGGGCGGATGAGCAGTTCTTC.

The chain carries TRBV7-2 and TRBJ2-1, with TRBD1 matching 8 bases. The CDR3 extends over 14 amino acids. The J segment lost 6 bases and the V segment lost 3 bases, leaving 4 bases of the junction unmatched. Germline V gene sequence: CDR1 SGHTA, CDR2 FQGNSA. The CDR3 spells CASSFGTGINEQFF. CDR3 DNA sequence: TGTGCCAGCAGCTTTGGGACAGGCATCAATGAGCAGTTCTTC. Filled out from reference TRBV7-2 and TRBJ2-1, the complete variable domain reads GAGVSQSPSNKVTEKGKDVELRCDPISGHTALYWYRQSLGQGLEFLIYFQGNSAPDKSGLPSDRFSAERTGGSVSTLTIQRTQQEDSAVYLCASSFGTGINEQFFGPGTRLTVL.

The chain is built from TRBV11-3 and TRBJ2-1; 8 positions match TRBD2. This CDR3 is 15 amino acids long. The germline V gene encodes CDR1 SGHNT and CDR2 YENEEA. V was clipped by 5 bases and J by 9 bases; unmatched bases: 12. CDR3 nucleotides: TGTGCCAGCAGCCCCCGGTCCGGGGGGGCGGCTGAGCAGTTCTTC. Its translation is CASSPRSGGAAEQFF.

The rearrangement links TRBV15 to TRBJ1-3; D remains unclear. Germline V gives CDR1 LNHNV, CDR2 YYDKDF (reference sequence). V dropped 0 bases and J dropped 0 bases, with 9 bases sitting between them. CDR3 length: 16 amino acids. CDR3 bases: TGTGCCACCAGCAGAGATCACGCAGACTCTGGAAACACCATATATTTT. Encoded protein: CATSRDHADSGNTIYF.

This clone was detected a few times. The chain combines TRBV24-1 with TRBJ2-7; D unresolved. This CDR3 has 14 amino acids. Germline CDR1 is KGHDR and CDR2 is SFDVKD. Trimming stripped 3 bases from V and 0 bases from J, with 8 bases between. CDR3 region: CATSDPGRSYEQYF. The CDR3 DNA reads as TGTGCCACCAGTGATCCAGGTCGCTCCTACGAGCAGTACTTC.

CDR3 sequence (DNA): TGCGCCAGCAGCAGGGGACAGACCCGGGACTATGGCTACACCTTC. Translating it yields CASSRGQTRDYGYTF. The J gene is TRBJ1-2, the V gene TRBV5-1; 7 bases line up with TRBD1. This CDR3 region has 15 residues. Germline CDR1 is SGHRS and CDR2 is YFSETQ. The ends lost 4 bases at V and 3 bases at J; junction bases unmatched: 9.

J is TRBJ1-1 and V is TRBV28, with D uncertain. The germline gives CDR1 MDHEN, CDR2 SYDVKM. The CDR3 loop spans 11 amino acids. V was clipped by 8 bases and J by 7 bases, with 11 bases between them. Written as DNA, the CDR3 is TGTGCCAGCCAATCGGTAGTTGAAGCTTTCTTT. Translating gives CASQSVVEAFF.

J is TRBJ1-2 and V is TRBV6-1, with 7 bases aligning to TRBD1. The CDR3 sequence is 14 residues long. Per the germline V gene, CDR1 is MNHNS and CDR2 is SASEGT. Trimming cost V 3 bases and J 4 bases; bases outside gene matches: 5. The CDR3 bases are TGTGCCAGCAGTGAGTACGACAGGGCCTATGGCTACACCTTC. This codes for CASSEYDRAYGYTF.